This TCR beta chain was captured in a study of cytotoxic CD8 clonotypes in ibrutinib-treated CLL. Background on the study: After treatment lasting a median about 13 months, range 6 to 36, response samples were collected.

V was clipped by 3 bases and J by 3 bases, with 6 bases between them. The germline V gene has CDR1 SGDLS and CDR2 YYNGEE. This CDR3 has 12 amino acids. Repertoires were generated with immunoSEQ multiplex PCR, while TCRdb's copy carries only in-frame clones and drops some. The sample carries roughly 200,000 clones, roughly 72% recorded once. The rearrangement links TRBV9 to TRBJ2-5; D call uncertain. Sequenced here: PBMCs, sampled after 24 months of ibrutinib treatment. This TCR was recovered from a human donor with chronic lymphocytic leukemia. This CDR3 is CASSGGEETQYF. The CDR3 nucleotides read TGTGCCAGCAGCGGAGGAGAAGAGACCCAGTACTTC.